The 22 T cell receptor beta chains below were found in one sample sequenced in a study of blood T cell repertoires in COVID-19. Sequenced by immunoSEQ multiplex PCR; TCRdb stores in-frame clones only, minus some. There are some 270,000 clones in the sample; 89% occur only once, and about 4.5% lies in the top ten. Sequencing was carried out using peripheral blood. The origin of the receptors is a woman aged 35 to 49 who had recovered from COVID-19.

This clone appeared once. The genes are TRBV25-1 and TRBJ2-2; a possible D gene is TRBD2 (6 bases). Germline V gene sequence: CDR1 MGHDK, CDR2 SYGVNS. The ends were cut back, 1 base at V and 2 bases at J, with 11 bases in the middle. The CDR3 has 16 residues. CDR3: CASSESAGINTGELFF. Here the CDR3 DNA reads TGTGCCAGCAGTGAATCGGCGGGAATCAACACCGGGGAGCTGTTTTTT.

The CDR3: CASTRRGRTDTQYF. Written as DNA, the CDR3 is TGTGCCAGCACCCGTAGGGGGCGCACAGATACGCAGTATTTT. This chain joins TRBV28 and TRBJ2-3, with 7 bases identical to TRBD1. V trimming: 7 bases; J trimming: 1 base; junction bases outside the gene matches: 5. CDR3 length: 14 amino acids. Per germline, CDR1 MDHEN and CDR2 SYDVKM.

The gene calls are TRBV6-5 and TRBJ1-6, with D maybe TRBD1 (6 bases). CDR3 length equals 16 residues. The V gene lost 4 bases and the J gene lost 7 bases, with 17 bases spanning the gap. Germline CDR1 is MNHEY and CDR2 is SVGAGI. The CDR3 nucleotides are TGTGCCAGCAGTTTAGTTGGGCCAGGGGACAATTCACCCCTCCACTTT. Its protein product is CASSLVGPGDNSPLHF.

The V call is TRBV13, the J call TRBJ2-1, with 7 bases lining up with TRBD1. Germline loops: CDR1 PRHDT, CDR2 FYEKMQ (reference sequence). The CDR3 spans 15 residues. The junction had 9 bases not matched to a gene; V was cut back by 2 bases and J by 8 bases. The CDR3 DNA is TGTGCCAGCAGCTTACGCGGACAGGATTTCGATGAGCAGTTCTTC. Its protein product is CASSLRGQDFDEQFF.

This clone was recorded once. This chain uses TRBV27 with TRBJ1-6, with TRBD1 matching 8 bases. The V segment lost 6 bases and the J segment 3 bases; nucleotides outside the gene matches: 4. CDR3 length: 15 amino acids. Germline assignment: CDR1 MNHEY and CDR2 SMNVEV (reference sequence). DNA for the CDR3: TGTGCCAGCAGCTCCGGGACAGGCTATAATTCACCCCTCCACTTT. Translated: CASSSGTGYNSPLHF.

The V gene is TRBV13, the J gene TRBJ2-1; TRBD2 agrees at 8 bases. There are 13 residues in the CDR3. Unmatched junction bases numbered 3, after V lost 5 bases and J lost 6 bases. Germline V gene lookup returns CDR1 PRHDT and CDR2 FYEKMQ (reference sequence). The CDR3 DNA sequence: TGTGCCAGCAGCACGGGACTAGTCAATGAGCAGTTCTTC. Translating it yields CASSTGLVNEQFF.

CDR3 nucleotide sequence: TGTGCCAGCAGCTTAGATATCGGGTTTAACTATGGCTACACCTTC. It is translated as CASSLDIGFNYGYTF. The chain is built from TRBV7-2 and TRBJ1-2; D is unclear. Germline loops: CDR1 SGHTA, CDR2 FQGNSA. The CDR3 runs to 15 residues. The germline V and J ends were trimmed by 1 base and 1 base, with 10 bases remaining between them.

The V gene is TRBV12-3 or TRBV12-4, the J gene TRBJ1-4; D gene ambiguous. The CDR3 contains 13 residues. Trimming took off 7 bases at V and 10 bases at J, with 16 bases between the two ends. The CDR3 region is CASNPGFIGKLFF. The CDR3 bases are TGTGCCAGCAACCCCGGTTTCATCGGAAAACTGTTTTTT.

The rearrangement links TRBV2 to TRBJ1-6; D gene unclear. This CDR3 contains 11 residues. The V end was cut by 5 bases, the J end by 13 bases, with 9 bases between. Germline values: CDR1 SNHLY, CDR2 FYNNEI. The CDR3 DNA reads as TGTGCCAGCAGTCGAGCCCTCCCCCTCCACTTT. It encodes CASSRALPLHF. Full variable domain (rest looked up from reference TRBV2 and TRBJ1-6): EPEVTQTPSHQVTQMGQEVILRCVPISNHLYFYWYRQILGQKVEFLVSFYNNEISEKSEIFDDQFSVERPDGSNFTLKIRSTKLEDSAMYFCASSRALPLHFGNGTRLTVT.

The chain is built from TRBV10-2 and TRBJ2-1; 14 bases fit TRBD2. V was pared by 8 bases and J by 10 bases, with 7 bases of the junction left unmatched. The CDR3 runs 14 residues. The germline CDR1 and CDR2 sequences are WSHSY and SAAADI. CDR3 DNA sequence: TGCGCCAGCCGACTAGCGGGGGGGCCGGGGGAGCAGTTCTTC. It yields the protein CASRLAGGPGEQFF.

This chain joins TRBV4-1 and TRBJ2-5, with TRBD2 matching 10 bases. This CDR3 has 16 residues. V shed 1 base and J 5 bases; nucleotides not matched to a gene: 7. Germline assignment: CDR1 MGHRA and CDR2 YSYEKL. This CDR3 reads CASSQGSLAGEETQYF. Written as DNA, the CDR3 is TGCGCCAGCAGCCAAGGGTCGCTAGCGGGAGAGGAGACCCAGTACTTC.

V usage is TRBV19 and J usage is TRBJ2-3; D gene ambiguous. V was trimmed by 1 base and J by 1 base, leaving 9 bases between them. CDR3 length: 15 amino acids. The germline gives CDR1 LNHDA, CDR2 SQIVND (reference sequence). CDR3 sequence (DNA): TGTGCCAGTAGTATAGTCAGTACAGGCACAGATACGCAGTATTTT. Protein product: CASSIVSTGTDTQYF.

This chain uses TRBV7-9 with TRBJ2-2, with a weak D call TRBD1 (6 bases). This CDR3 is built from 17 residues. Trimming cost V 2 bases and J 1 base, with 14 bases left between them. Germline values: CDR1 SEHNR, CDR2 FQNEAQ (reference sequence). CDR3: CASSLLFTGQNTGELFF. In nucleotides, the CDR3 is TGTGCCAGCAGCTTATTGTTCACAGGGCAGAACACCGGGGAGCTGTTTTTT.

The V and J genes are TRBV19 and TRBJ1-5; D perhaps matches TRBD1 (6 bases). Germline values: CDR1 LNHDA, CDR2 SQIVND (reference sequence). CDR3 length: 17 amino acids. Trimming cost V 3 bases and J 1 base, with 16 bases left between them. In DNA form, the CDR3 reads TGTGCCAGTAGTATTGGGCAGGGGTCTCGGAGCAATCAGCCCCAGCATTTT. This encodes CASSIGQGSRSNQPQHF.

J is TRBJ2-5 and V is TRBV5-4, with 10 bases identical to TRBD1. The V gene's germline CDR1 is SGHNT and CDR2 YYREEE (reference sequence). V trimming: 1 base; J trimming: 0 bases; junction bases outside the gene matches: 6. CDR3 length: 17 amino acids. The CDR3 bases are TGTGCCAGCAGCTTGTCGGGACAGGGGACCTACCAAGAGACCCAGTACTTC. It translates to CASSLSGQGTYQETQYF.

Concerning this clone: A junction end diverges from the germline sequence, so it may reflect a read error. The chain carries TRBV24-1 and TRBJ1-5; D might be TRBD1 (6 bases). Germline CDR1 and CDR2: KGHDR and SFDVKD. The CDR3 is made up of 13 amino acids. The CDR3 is CATSETGIQLQHF. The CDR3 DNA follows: TGTGCCACCAGTGAAACAGGGATTCAGCTCCAGCATTTT.

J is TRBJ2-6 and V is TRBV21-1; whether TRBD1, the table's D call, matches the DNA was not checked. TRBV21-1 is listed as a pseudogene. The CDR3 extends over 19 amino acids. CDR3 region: CASSKYSDREVRGANVLTF. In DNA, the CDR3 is TGTGCCAGCAGCAAATACAGTGACAGGGAGGTACGCGGGGCCAACGTCCTGACTTTC.

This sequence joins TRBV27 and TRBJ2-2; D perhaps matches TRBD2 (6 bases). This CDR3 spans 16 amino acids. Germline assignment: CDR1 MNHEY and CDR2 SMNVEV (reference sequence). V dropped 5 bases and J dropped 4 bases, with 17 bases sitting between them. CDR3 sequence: CASSPRTQGGTGELFF. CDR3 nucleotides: TGTGCCAGCAGTCCCAGGACCCAGGGAGGCACCGGGGAGCTGTTTTTT.

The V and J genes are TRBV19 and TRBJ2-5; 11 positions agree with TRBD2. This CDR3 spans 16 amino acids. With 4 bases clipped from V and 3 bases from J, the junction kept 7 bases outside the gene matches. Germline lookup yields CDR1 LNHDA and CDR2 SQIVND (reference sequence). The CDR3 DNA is TGTGCCAGTAGTACCCGCCCGGGACTAGCGGAAGAGACCCAGTACTTC. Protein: CASSTRPGLAEETQYF.

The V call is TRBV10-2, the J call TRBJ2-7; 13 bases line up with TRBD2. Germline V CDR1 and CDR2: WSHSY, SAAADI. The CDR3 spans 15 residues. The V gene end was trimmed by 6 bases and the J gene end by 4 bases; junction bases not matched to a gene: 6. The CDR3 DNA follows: TGCGCCAGCAGGACGGGGACTAGCGGGATATACGAGCAGTACGTC. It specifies CASRTGTSGIYEQYV.

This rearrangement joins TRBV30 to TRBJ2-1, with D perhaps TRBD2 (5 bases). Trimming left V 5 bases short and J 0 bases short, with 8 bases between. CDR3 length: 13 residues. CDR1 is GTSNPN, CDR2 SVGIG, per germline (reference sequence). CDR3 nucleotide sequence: TGTGCCTGGGGGAGACTCTCCTACAATGAGCAGTTCTTC. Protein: CAWGRLSYNEQFF.

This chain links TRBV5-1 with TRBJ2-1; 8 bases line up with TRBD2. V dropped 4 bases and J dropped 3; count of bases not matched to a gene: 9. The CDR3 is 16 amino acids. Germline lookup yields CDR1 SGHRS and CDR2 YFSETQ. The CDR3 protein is CASSGGLAPFYNEQFF. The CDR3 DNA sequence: TGCGCCAGCAGCGGAGGACTAGCCCCCTTCTACAATGAGCAGTTCTTC.